This T cell receptor beta chain was recovered during a study of cytomegalovirus exposure and HLA in healthy donors. Study-wide results and limits: Presence/absence analyses assumed roughly uniform sequencing depth across donors. Analysis was carried out at a later point, and it linked a missense DCLRE1C variant to TCR beta V- and J-gene trimming.

Comment on this clone: What it recognizes is unknown.

The PCR ran on 60 Vbeta and 13 Jbeta primers. Measured with immunoSEQ multiplex PCR; TCRdb has only the in-frame clones, and not every one. The table lists some 87,000 clones, 60% to 85% of them singletons, with less than 6.5% in the top ten. The germline gives CDR1 SGHRS, CDR2 YFSETQ. With 0 bases clipped from V and 6 bases from J, the junction kept 12 bases outside the gene matches. CDR3 length: 18 amino acids. The receptor comes from a man younger than 30 in good health and CMV-seropositive. The source material was PBMCs. V is TRBV5-1 and J is TRBJ2-2, with 9 positions matching TRBD2. The CDR3 DNA reads as TGCGCCAGCAGCTTGGTGGCTAGCGGGGCCCTCGGGGCCGGGGAGCTGTTTTTT. It specifies CASSLVASGALGAGELFF.